The next 17 T cell receptor beta chains were all read from a single sample in a study of identical twins. From the 5' RACE reads, TCRdb called clonotypes with MiXCR, one entry per CDR3 protein. The sample consists of about 690,000 distinct CDR3 sequences, 6.1% of them appearing once. Specimen: naive T cells sorted from blood. These receptors all come from a man aged 18 to 30 in good health.

This clonotype was seen ten or more times. The genes are TRBV20-1 and TRBJ2-3, with TRBD1 as a possible D gene (6 bases). The CDR3 has 13 amino acids. The V gene lost 2 bases and the J gene lost 1 base, with 7 bases spanning the gap. The V gene's germline CDR1 is DFQATT and CDR2 SNEGSKA (reference sequence). The CDR3 DNA is TGCAGTGCTAGATACAGGGGCACAGATACGCAGTATTTT. This translates into CSARYRGTDTQYF.

This clonotype has a count of ten or more. The chain employs TRBV29-1 and TRBJ2-7, with D possibly matching TRBD2 (5 bases). Deletions cut 5 bases from V and 5 bases from J, with 13 bases between. The CDR3 loop spans 12 amino acids. CDR1 and CDR2 (germline): SQVTM, ANQGSEA. The CDR3 bases are TGCAGCGTTAGGACGGGGAGCGACGAGCAGTACTTC. Translating it yields CSVRTGSDEQYF.

V is TRBV6-2 or TRBV6-3 and J is TRBJ2-7, with no clear D. V gave up 4 bases and J gave up 3 bases, with 10 bases separating them. The CDR3 totals 13 residues. Germline CDR1 and CDR2: MNHEY and SVGEGT. This CDR3 is CASSSLDYYEQYF. CDR3 nucleotide sequence: TGTGCCAGCAGTTCCCTCGATTACTACGAGCAGTACTTC.

This chain uses TRBV6-2 or TRBV6-3 with TRBJ1-5; D is ambiguous. Trimming pared 8 bases from V and 3 bases from J, leaving 17 bases between. Germline values: CDR1 MNHEY, CDR2 SVGEGT. The CDR3 is made up of 15 amino acids. The CDR3 is CASEKLGADNQPQHF. In DNA form, the CDR3 reads TGTGCCAGCGAAAAGCTTGGTGCCGACAATCAGCCCCAGCATTTT.

V usage is TRBV3-1 and J usage is TRBJ2-4; D assignment may be TRBD1 or TRBD2 (5 bases each). The CDR3 totals 15 residues. Deletions cut 1 base from V and 15 bases from J, with 22 bases between. Germline CDR1 LGHDT, CDR2 YNNKEL (reference sequence). The CDR3 sequence is CASSQGQWDAVPLYF. The CDR3 DNA reads TGTGCCAGCAGCCAAGGGCAGTGGGACGCGGTCCCATTGTACTTC.

This clonotype showed up many times. The chain recombines TRBV6-2 or TRBV6-3 with TRBJ2-7, with D perhaps matching TRBD1 or TRBD2 (5 bases each). CDR3 length equals 15 residues. Germline CDR1 MNHEY, CDR2 SVGEGT. With 3 bases removed from V and 4 bases from J, the gap between germline ends came to 16 bases. The CDR3 nucleotides read TGTGCCAGCAGTTATGGAGTCGGGACGACTTACGAGCAGTACTTC. This sequence encodes CASSYGVGTTYEQYF.

The genes are TRBV4-1 and TRBJ2-1; the match to TRBD2 covers 10 bases. This CDR3 contains 15 residues. Germline CDR1 MGHRA, CDR2 YSYEKL. Trimming at V came to 1 base and at J to 6 bases, leaving 3 bases not matched to a gene. The CDR3 sequence is CASSQVAGGGNEQFF. In DNA form, the CDR3 reads TGCGCCAGCAGCCAAGTAGCGGGAGGAGGCAATGAGCAGTTCTTC.

This clonotype was counted a few times. The V gene is TRBV20-1, the J gene TRBJ2-2, with 8 positions matching TRBD2. CDR3 length: 18 amino acids. The V gene end was trimmed by 0 bases and the J gene end by 6 bases; junction bases not matched to a gene: 15. Germline CDR1 DFQATT, CDR2 SNEGSKA (reference sequence). The CDR3 region has the DNA TGCAGTGCTAGAGATTTTAATAGCGGGAAAGGTGGTGCCGGGGAGCTGTTTTTT. It translates to CSARDFNSGKGGAGELFF.

This clonotype was found a few times. The chain recombines TRBV5-1 with TRBJ2-3, with 12 positions matching TRBD2. Trimming at V came to 0 bases and at J to 3 bases, leaving 2 bases not matched to a gene. Germline V gene lookup returns CDR1 SGHRS and CDR2 YFSETQ. The CDR3 contains 16 residues. Written as DNA, the CDR3 is TGCGCCAGCAGCTTGGGGACTAGCGGGAAAACAGATACGCAGTATTTT. It encodes CASSLGTSGKTDTQYF.

Ten or more counts support this clonotype. This rearrangement joins TRBV29-1 to TRBJ2-3; 10 bases fit TRBD2. The trim removed 2 bases at V and 5 bases at J, leaving 7 bases unmatched. The V gene's germline CDR1 is SQVTM and CDR2 ANQGSEA. The CDR3 covers 15 residues. The CDR3 reads CSVEPGLAFLDTQYF. CDR3 DNA sequence: TGCAGCGTTGAACCGGGACTAGCGTTTCTAGATACGCAGTATTTT.

This clonotype was picked up a small number of times. CDR3 in DNA: TGTGCCTGGAGTGACGGGACGGCGAACACTGAAGCTTTCTTT. This sequence encodes CAWSDGTANTEAFF. V and J are TRBV30 and TRBJ1-1, with a possible D match to TRBD1 (5 bases). V lost 1 base to trimming and J lost 1 base, with 10 bases between them. Germline CDR1 is GTSNPN and CDR2 is SVGIG (reference sequence). There are 14 residues in the CDR3. Full variable domain (missing parts from reference TRBV30 and TRBJ1-1): SQTIHQWPATLVQPVGSPLSLECTVEGTSNPNLYWYRQAAGRGLQLLFYSVGIGQISSEVPQNLSASRPQDRQFILSSKKLLLSDSGFYLCAWSDGTANTEAFFGQGTRLTVV.

The chain carries TRBV5-1 and TRBJ2-2; D is ambiguous. The CDR3 is made up of 16 amino acids. With 4 bases removed from V and 0 bases from J, the gap between germline ends came to 13 bases. Germline CDR1 reads SGHRS; CDR2 reads YFSETQ. CDR3 nucleotides: TGCGCCAGCAGCAGAGGAACTCCTGCGAACACCGGGGAGCTGTTTTTT. Encoded protein: CASSRGTPANTGELFF.

This clonotype came up many times. V is TRBV20-1 and J is TRBJ2-3, with TRBD1 matching over 8 bases. The germline V gene encodes CDR1 DFQATT and CDR2 SNEGSKA (reference sequence). CDR3 length equals 15 residues. V was clipped by 5 bases and J by 4 bases; unmatched bases: 11. The CDR3 DNA reads as TGCAGTGCTCATATTAGGACAGGGCTGGCAGATACGCAGTATTTT. Amino acids: CSAHIRTGLADTQYF.

This clonotype was seen only a few times. V is TRBV20-1 and J is TRBJ1-6; no reliable D call. Germline loops: CDR1 DFQATT, CDR2 SNEGSKA (reference sequence). Between the trimmed V and J ends, which lost 0 bases and 10 bases, there was a span of 22 bases. The CDR3 contains 17 residues. The CDR3 loop reads CSARESGAETGTSPLHF. The CDR3 DNA is TGCAGTGCTAGAGAGTCTGGAGCGGAGACTGGAACGTCACCCCTCCACTTT.

This clonotype showed up many times. This rearrangement joins TRBV20-1 to TRBJ2-7; D uncertain. Germline CDR1 is DFQATT and CDR2 is SNEGSKA (reference sequence). This CDR3 comprises 13 residues. Trimming cost V 3 bases and J 2 bases, with 11 bases left between them. In DNA, the CDR3 is TGCAGTGCTAGGATTGCGGCCCCCTACGAGCAGTACTTC. Protein: CSARIAAPYEQYF.

Only a few counts were recorded for this clonotype. The chain joins TRBV7-9 to TRBJ1-6; no firm D call. The CDR3 consists of 13 residues. V dropped 5 bases and J dropped 9 bases, with 11 bases sitting between them. Per the germline V gene, CDR1 is SEHNR and CDR2 is FQNEAQ (reference sequence). The DNA of the CDR3 is TGTGCCAGCAGCAAAGCGGCGAGTTCACCCCTCCACTTT. It translates to CASSKAASSPLHF. The entire variable domain, with the rest obtained from reference TRBV7-9 and TRBJ1-6, is as follows: DTGVSQNPRHKITKRGQNVTFRCDPISEHNRLYWYRQTLGQGPEFLTYFQNEAQLEKSRLLSDRFSAERPKGSFSTLEIQRTEQGDSAMYLCASSKAASSPLHFGNGTRLTVT.

This clonotype was detected a few times. The chain carries TRBV7-9 and TRBJ2-7, with 7 positions matching TRBD2. Germline lookup yields CDR1 SEHNR and CDR2 FQNEAQ (reference sequence). CDR3 length equals 15 residues. The V segment lost 1 base and the J segment 2 bases; nucleotides outside the gene matches: 5. The CDR3 bases are TGTGCCAGCAGCTTAGGACGCGGGAGCCCCTACGAGCAGTACTTC. It yields the protein CASSLGRGSPYEQYF.